The rows below give T cell receptor beta chains drawn from one sample of a study of T cells after yellow fever vaccination. MiXCR, run by TCRdb on the 5' RACE reads, gives a single entry per CDR3 protein. The data contain about 75,000 distinct CDR3 sequences, around 7% of them seen just once; the ten biggest clones take up approximately 30%. Sequences were derived from CD8+ T cells sorted from PBMCs, sampled less than 11 days after the first yellow fever vaccination. These receptors came from a man aged 18-30 years who received the YFV17D yellow fever vaccine. Each CDR3 is given with its conserved first and last residue. A D gene is named only where the DNA matches it firmly. Clone size is stated in some rows and not others, as once, few, many or a class when expanded.

many TRBJ2-5 . TRBV20-1 CSANELGETQYF TGCAGTGCTAACGAGCTCGGGGAGACCCAGTACTTC
many TRBJ2-1 TRBD2 TRBV4-1 CASSLRGWAGGQNEQFF TGCGCCAGCAGCCTCCGAGGTTGGGCGGGGGGTCAGAATGAGCAGTTCTTC
. TRBJ2-7 TRBD2 TRBV27 CASSPGPGGEQYF TGTGCCAGCAGTCCGGGGCCCGGGGGGGAGCAGTACTTC
. TRBJ2-1 TRBD1 TRBV20-1 CSATSDRGLNEQFF TGCAGTGCTACCTCGGACAGGGGCCTTAATGAGCAGTTCTTC
few TRBJ1-2 . TRBV4-3 CASSQDLGAPSGYTF TGCGCCAGCAGCCAAGATCTTGGAGCCCCCTCTGGCTACACCTTC
many TRBJ1-5 TRBD1 TRBV6-5 CATSGQNNQPQHF TGTGCCACTTCGGGACAGAACAATCAGCCCCAGCATTTT
many TRBJ2-5 . TRBV3-1 CASSQDQGSGQETQYF TGTGCCAGCAGCCAAGATCAGGGCTCAGGGCAAGAGACCCAGTACTTC
many TRBJ2-2 TRBD1 TRBV28 CATLPGDRDTGELFF TGTGCCACCCTTCCCGGTGACAGGGACACCGGGGAGCTGTTTTTT
few TRBJ2-7 TRBD1 TRBV6-5 CASSYVRDSLSYEQYF TGTGCCAGCAGTTATGTCCGGGACAGCCTATCCTACGAGCAGTACTTC
few TRBJ2-1 TRBD2 TRBV7-9 CASSFPRGVNNEQFF TGTGCCAGCAGCTTCCCCCGGGGGGTCAACAATGAGCAGTTCTTC